Listed below are T cell receptor beta chains from one sample, sequenced in a study of CD8 T cells in Susac syndrome. TCRdb re-derived calls from the immunoSEQ multiplex PCR reads in MiXCR, one entry per CDR3 protein. The sample includes some 150,000 distinct CDR3 sequences, about 94% seen only once; the top ten take roughly 0.21%. Sequencing used CD8+ T cells from PBMCs. These receptor sequences come from a human donor with multiple sclerosis. Both conserved end residues are part of each CDR3. The D gene is left open where the match is weak.

TRBJ2-2,TRBV25-1,NA,CASGVSGTGELFF
TRBJ2-7,TRBV15,NA,CATSRRGDIYYEQYF
TRBJ2-1,TRBV5-1,NA,CASSGIINSYNEQFF
TRBJ2-1,TRBV27,NA,CASSPLGGGNEQFF
TRBJ2-4,TRBV7-9,TRBD1,CASSQGQGKNIQYF
TRBJ2-1,TRBV3-1,TRBD2,CASSQDALAISYNEQFF
TRBJ2-1,TRBV7-9,NA,CASRGRNEQFF
TRBJ1-2,TRBV29-1,NA,CSVERDTGYYGYTF
TRBJ2-1,TRBV5-4,TRBD1,CASSSSRTGSQISF
TRBJ2-7,TRBV5-1,NA,CASSTPDYEQYF
TRBJ2-1,TRBV5-1,TRBD1,CASSTGQGLNEQFF
TRBJ2-1,TRBV12-5,NA,CASGLVGSGLNEQFF
TRBJ1-3,TRBV13,NA,CASSLEEDTIYF
TRBJ2-7,TRBV5-4,TRBD2,CASSLAGEGRGEQYF
TRBJ1-2,TRBV24-1,NA,CATSGSGGYTF
TRBJ1-2,TRBV7-9,NA,CASPWPGSLSLGYTF
TRBJ2-7,TRBV28,TRBD1,CASRLGTGGQYF
TRBJ1-3,TRBV11-2,NA,CASSFGPGNSGNTIYF
TRBJ1-1,TRBV30,NA,CAWRSLAGMNTEAFF
TRBJ1-5,TRBV19,NA,CASSARDPTSGGHF
TRBJ1-1,TRBV29-1,TRBD1,CSVVGQGAEAFF
TRBJ1-5,TRBV7-9,NA,CASSLGDTSNQPQHF
TRBJ1-1,TRBV7-9,NA,CASSLVRGGDTEAFF
TRBJ1-1,TRBV29-1,TRBD1,CSGKPQTGPDTEAFF
TRBJ1-4,TRBV9,NA,CASSVGGDEKLFF
TRBJ2-7,TRBV20-1,NA,CSARDLMGPTYEQYF
TRBJ2-2,TRBV4-1,NA,CASSQDSRELFF
TRBJ1-6,TRBV4-1,NA,CASSQDRRGSPLHF
TRBJ2-7,TRBV15,NA,CATSRAHPPQTYEQYF
TRBJ1-1,TRBV6-6,NA,CASSYDSMNTEAFF
TRBJ2-3,TRBV28,TRBD1,CASSLGQGVATDTQYF
TRBJ2-5,TRBV9,TRBD2,CASGEGRTQYF
TRBJ1-2,TRBV9,TRBD1,CASSVGGTGLAWGYTF
TRBJ1-6,TRBV9,TRBD1,CASSQGQNNSPLHF
TRBJ1-1,TRBV30,TRBD1,CAWSPTGRTEAFF
TRBJ1-1,TRBV6-6,TRBD1,CASSYSGQIEAFF